What follows are 23 T cell receptor beta chains derived from one specimen sequenced in a study of human T cells and chemical hapten exposure. As for time point: patch test 1, 2 weeks after DPC sensitization. Treatment: therapeutic diphenylcyclopropenone sensitization with weekly scalp DPC. TCRdb recomputed calls from the RACE reads with MiXCR, one row per CDR3 protein. The table lists around 340,000 distinct CDR3 sequences, around 7% of them singletons, with 8.4% in the top ten. This specimen was whole blood, taken in connection with sensitization to the hapten diphenylcyclopropenone (DPC). Receptors were obtained from a woman aged 18-30 years with alopecia areata. Some clones in this sample may be carry-over from other donors' samples.

This clonotype showed up just a few times. The chain couples TRBV7-9 to TRBJ2-7, with 7 bases aligning to TRBD1. The CDR3 is 17 amino acids. The V gene's germline CDR1 is SEHNR and CDR2 FQNEAQ (reference sequence). The V segment lost 5 bases and the J segment 3 bases; nucleotides outside the gene matches: 16. The CDR3 nucleotides read TGTGCCAGCAGCCCCCGGGACAGAACGATGTTTCTCTACGAGCAGTACTTC. It encodes CASSPRDRTMFLYEQYF.

This clonotype came up a few times. The V and J genes are TRBV2 and TRBJ2-3; no firm D call. Looked up from germline, CDR1 is SNHLY and CDR2 is FYNNEI. The CDR3 covers 12 residues. V gave up 5 bases and J gave up 12 bases, with 15 bases separating them. The CDR3 protein is CASSLSQTAQYF. The CDR3 DNA follows: TGTGCCAGCAGTCTTTCCCAGACGGCACAGTATTTT.

The table lists this clonotype with a few counts. The chain uses TRBV27 and TRBJ1-1; maybe TRBD1 (5 bases). The CDR3 has 16 residues. V dropped 5 bases and J dropped 0 bases, with 16 bases sitting between them. Germline values: CDR1 MNHEY, CDR2 SMNVEV (reference sequence). CDR3 region: CASSRGTVFVNTEAFF. Written as DNA, the CDR3 is TGTGCCAGCAGTCGCGGGACTGTCTTTGTGAACACTGAAGCTTTCTTT.

This clonotype has a handful of counts. The rearrangement joins TRBV20-1 to TRBJ2-1; 12 bases are shared with TRBD2. J gave up 15 bases and V 1 base, and 4 bases lay outside the gene matches. CDR3 length: 12 amino acids. Germline-derived CDR1 and CDR2 are DFQATT and SNEGSKA (reference sequence). The CDR3 reads CSARGLAGVWFF. The CDR3 nucleotides are TGCAGTGCTAGAGGACTAGCGGGGGTATGGTTCTTC.

This clonotype was counted only a few times. CDR3 in amino acids: CASTQKLGVAKNIQYF. CDR3 in DNA: TGTGCCAGCACCCAAAAACTGGGGGTAGCCAAAAACATTCAGTACTTC. This chain connects TRBV12-3 or TRBV12-4 to TRBJ2-4; perhaps D is TRBD1 or TRBD2 (5 bases each). Trimming took 7 bases from V and 0 from J, leaving 16 bases between them. The CDR3 runs 16 residues.

This clonotype was found a few times. V gene TRBV7-8 combines with J gene TRBJ1-6; tentative D call: TRBD1 (5 bases). Between the trimmed V and J ends, which lost 5 bases and 10 bases, there was a span of 15 bases. The CDR3 covers 14 residues. CDR1 and CDR2 from the germline V gene are SGHVS and FQNEAQ. The CDR3 here is CASSPRGKESPLHF. The CDR3 DNA follows: TGTGCCAGCAGCCCGCGGGGCAAGGAATCACCCCTCCACTTT.

This clonotype was recorded many times. This chain uses TRBV9 with TRBJ2-3, with a weak D call TRBD1 (6 bases). In germline, CDR1 is SGDLS, CDR2 YYNGEE. This CDR3 has 14 residues. Trimming left V 0 bases short and J 3 bases short, with 8 bases between. The CDR3 is CASSVEGTTDTQYF. The CDR3 DNA sequence: TGTGCCAGCAGCGTAGAAGGGACAACAGATACGCAGTATTTT.

This chain links TRBV4-2 with TRBJ2-1; TRBD2 matches 8 bases. CDR1 and CDR2 from the germline V gene are LGHNA and YNFKEQ. The CDR3 is 17 amino acids. Trimming at V came to 0 bases and at J to 9 bases, leaving 13 bases not matched to a gene. DNA of the CDR3: TGTGCCAGCAGCCAAGATCGGGGTCGAGCGGGGGCTGGTGAGCAGTTCTTC. Its translation is CASSQDRGRAGAGEQFF.

This clonotype was recorded at least ten times. The chain recombines TRBV20-1 with TRBJ1-5, with 8 bases aligning to TRBD1. The CDR3 has 14 amino acids. The V and J ends lost 4 bases and 7 bases, in that order; junction bases with no gene match: 9. The germline CDR1 and CDR2 sequences are DFQATT and SNEGSKA (reference sequence). CDR3 loop: CSAIDRRGLQPQHF. The CDR3 DNA reads TGCAGTGCTATCGACCGCAGGGGGCTACAGCCCCAGCATTTT.

This clonotype has only a few counts. This chain connects TRBV18 to TRBJ1-1; D gene unclear. Looked up from germline, CDR1 is KGHSH and CDR2 is LQKENI. The CDR3 has 16 residues. The germline V and J ends were trimmed by 2 bases and 1 base, with 14 bases remaining between them. The CDR3 is CASSPMGGHPNTEAFF. CDR3 in DNA: TGTGCCAGCTCACCAATGGGCGGGCACCCGAACACTGAAGCTTTCTTT.

The sample holds a few counts of this clonotype. This chain uses TRBV5-4 with TRBJ2-1; D not resolved. The germline CDR1 and CDR2 sequences are SGHNT and YYREEE (reference sequence). The CDR3 contains 15 residues. V shed 0 bases and J shed 0 bases, with 7 bases lying between them. DNA for the CDR3: TGTGCCAGCAGCTTGGGTACGTTCTCCTACAATGAGCAGTTCTTC. It is translated as CASSLGTFSYNEQFF.

V is TRBV4-2 and J is TRBJ2-3, with 12 positions matching TRBD2. CDR1 and CDR2 (germline): LGHNA, YNFKEQ. This CDR3 contains 18 residues. With V trimmed by 4 bases and J by 3 bases, 11 bases remained unmatched. The CDR3 spells CASSPSSGGASGTDTQYF. CDR3 DNA: TGTGCCAGCAGCCCTTCTAGCGGGGGGGCCTCAGGGACAGATACGCAGTATTTT.

This clonotype was seen only a few times. The chain is built from TRBV6-1 and TRBJ1-3; D possibly corresponds to TRBD1 (6 bases). V shed 10 bases and J shed 4 bases, with 20 bases lying between them. Looked up from germline, CDR1 is MNHNS and CDR2 is SASEGT. This CDR3 region has 15 residues. The DNA for the CDR3 is TGTGCCACCGGTTACGACCGGGACATCGGAAACACCATATATTTT. Amino acids: CATGYDRDIGNTIYF.

The rearrangement joins TRBV20-1 to TRBJ1-6; TRBD1 matches 7 bases. After removal of 0 bases from V and 7 bases from J, the junction contained 15 bases not matched to a gene. The germline V gene encodes CDR1 DFQATT and CDR2 SNEGSKA (reference sequence). The CDR3 sequence is 18 residues long. DNA for the CDR3: TGCAGTGCTAGAGAGAGTGTGGCAGGGGGGCACCGAAATTCACCCCTCCACTTT. Residues: CSARESVAGGHRNSPLHF.

CDR3 sequence: CASSETGITDTQYF. In nucleotides, the CDR3 is TGTGCCAGCAGTGAAACAGGGATAACAGATACGCAGTATTTT. This sequence joins TRBV25-1 and TRBJ2-3; tentatively, D is TRBD1 (6 bases). The CDR3 contains 14 residues. V was trimmed by 2 bases and J by 3 bases, leaving 9 bases between them. The germline gives CDR1 MGHDK, CDR2 SYGVNS. The full variable domain, in which reference TRBV25-1 and TRBJ2-3 provide the parts outside the CDR3, is EADIYQTPRYLVIGTGKKITLECSQTMGHDKMYWYQQDPGMELHLIHYSYGVNSTEKGDLSSESTVSRIRTEHFPLTLESARPSHTSQYLCASSETGITDTQYFGPGTRLTVL.

This clonotype has a count of ten or more. The gene calls are TRBV6-2 or TRBV6-3 and TRBJ2-7; D gene uncertain. V lost 6 bases and J 3 bases, leaving 12 bases between the germline ends. CDR1 and CDR2 (germline): MNHEY, SVGEGT. This CDR3 has 13 residues. CDR3 DNA sequence: TGTGCCAGCAGCCCGGACGTACACTACGAGCAGTACTTC. Encoded protein: CASSPDVHYEQYF.

This clonotype showed up just a few times. The V gene is TRBV29-1, the J gene TRBJ1-1; 9 nucleotides match TRBD1. V gave up 6 bases and J gave up 7 bases; unmatched junction bases: 3. This CDR3 has 11 residues. Germline values: CDR1 SQVTM, CDR2 ANQGSEA. The CDR3 sequence: CSVGGQGEAFF. As DNA, the CDR3 is TGCAGCGTGGGGGGACAGGGTGAAGCTTTCTTT.

The rearrangement uses TRBV3-1 and TRBJ2-3; 12 positions match TRBD2. The junction had 7 bases not matched to a gene; V was cut back by 3 bases and J by 15 bases. The CDR3 is made up of 13 amino acids. CDR1 and CDR2 from the germline V gene are LGHDT and YNNKEL (reference sequence). The CDR3 loop reads CASSHLAGGPFYF. The CDR3 nucleotides read TGTGCCAGCAGCCACCTAGCGGGGGGGCCTTTTTATTTT.

This clonotype was observed a few times. This sequence joins TRBV7-8 and TRBJ2-2; no firm D call. V lost 5 bases and J lost 2, with 12 bases in between. CDR3 length: 15 amino acids. CDR1 is SGHVS, CDR2 FQNEAQ, per germline. The CDR3 region is CASSPFPLNTGELFF. CDR3 coding DNA: TGTGCCAGCAGCCCCTTCCCGCTCAACACCGGGGAGCTGTTTTTT.

The rearrangement links TRBV7-2 to TRBJ2-5; the D gene is possibly TRBD1 (6 bases). This CDR3 has 13 amino acids. Looked up from germline, CDR1 is SGHTA and CDR2 is FQGNSA. V lost 1 base to trimming and J lost 5 bases, with 8 bases between them. Written as DNA, the CDR3 is TGTGCCAGCAGCTTAGAGGACAGCGAGACCCAGTACTTC. It specifies CASSLEDSETQYF. The full variable domain, its missing parts supplied by reference TRBV7-2 and TRBJ2-5, is GAGVSQSPSNKVTEKGKDVELRCDPISGHTALYWYRQSLGQGLEFLIYFQGNSAPDKSGLPSDRFSAERTGGSVSTLTIQRTQQEDSAVYLCASSLEDSETQYFGPGTRLLVL.

This chain links TRBV4-2 with TRBJ2-3; tentatively, D is TRBD2 (8 bases). CDR1 and CDR2 (germline): LGHNA, YNFKEQ. The CDR3 is 19 residues long. V shed 2 bases and J shed 3 bases, with 24 bases lying between them. The CDR3 region is CASSQPAREGQGVTDTQYF. In nucleotides, the CDR3 is TGTGCCAGCAGCCAACCCGCCCGGGAGGGGCAGGGGGTTACAGATACGCAGTATTTT.

The V gene is TRBV15, the J gene TRBJ1-2; D uncertain. The germline V gene has CDR1 LNHNV and CDR2 YYDKDF (reference sequence). This CDR3 spans 15 amino acids. V was cut by 0 bases and J by 0 bases, with 8 bases left in between. The CDR3 region is CATSRDLIPNYGYTF. DNA for the CDR3: TGTGCCACCAGCAGAGATCTAATCCCTAACTATGGCTACACCTTC.

The chain carries TRBV5-1 and TRBJ1-2; TRBD1 agrees at 7 bases. Germline V lookup: CDR1 SGHRS, CDR2 YFSETQ. The CDR3 is 14 amino acids. V lost 3 bases and J lost 1; bases outside the gene matches: 3. CDR3 DNA sequence: TGCGCCAGCAGCTCGACAGGGAGTAACTATGGCTACACCTTC. It codes for CASSSTGSNYGYTF.